This record concerns one T cell receptor beta chain sequence. Its antigen is unknown. Assay used: immunoSEQ multiplex PCR; TCRdb lists only in-frame clones, some missing. The repertoire has 150,000 to 180,000 clones, over 90% of them found once; the top ten carry roughly 1.6%. The source of the sample is a study of T cell responses to AZD1222 COVID-19 vaccine. This CDR3 is built from 17 residues. V was clipped by 4 bases and J by 4 bases, with 20 bases between them. Germline V gives CDR1 LNHDA, CDR2 SQIVND (reference sequence). The study's findings and limits: When two AZD1222 doses had been given, Spike-specific TCR breadth and depth rose. Donors skewed white British and female; clonal diversity was possibly underestimated.

This specimen was peripheral blood, taken 28 days after the second AZD1222 dose. This TCR was recovered from an adult who received the AZD1222 COVID-19 vaccine. This chain connects TRBV19 to TRBJ1-5, with D possibly being TRBD1 (6 bases). The CDR3 region has the DNA TGTGCCAGTAGTACTAGGGTGGGGGGCGGACCGAATCAGCCCCAGCATTTT. This translates into CASSTRVGGGPNQPQHF.